The entry below gives a single TCR beta chain sequence along with its context. V lost 3 bases, J lost 2 bases, and 4 bases lay in between. The germline CDR1 and CDR2 sequences are KGHSH and LQKENI. This CDR3 region has 13 residues. The data were obtained in a study of blood T cell repertoires in COVID-19. For the study at large: Donors in the United States, Italy and Spain gave samples during acute or convalescent COVID-19. T cells, B-cell-depleted T cells, or PBMCs provided the cDNA or gDNA that served as material.

Per the original data handling: Estimates of nucleated cell counts were drawn from the amplification of reference gene primers. The method was immunoSEQ multiplex PCR; TCRdb's version includes in-frame clones alone and lacks a portion of them. Clonal size and the V and J genes are those of that table, whereas D and trimming came from the DNA. The sample carries 100,000 to 150,000 clones, roughly 90% recorded once. The receptor comes from a man aged 50 to 59 with active or convalescent COVID-19. The chain combines TRBV18 with TRBJ2-2; D uncertain. Sequenced material: peripheral blood. The CDR3 DNA follows: TGTGCCAGCTCACCTCTAAACACCGGGGAGCTGTTTTTT. Its protein product is CASSPLNTGELFF.